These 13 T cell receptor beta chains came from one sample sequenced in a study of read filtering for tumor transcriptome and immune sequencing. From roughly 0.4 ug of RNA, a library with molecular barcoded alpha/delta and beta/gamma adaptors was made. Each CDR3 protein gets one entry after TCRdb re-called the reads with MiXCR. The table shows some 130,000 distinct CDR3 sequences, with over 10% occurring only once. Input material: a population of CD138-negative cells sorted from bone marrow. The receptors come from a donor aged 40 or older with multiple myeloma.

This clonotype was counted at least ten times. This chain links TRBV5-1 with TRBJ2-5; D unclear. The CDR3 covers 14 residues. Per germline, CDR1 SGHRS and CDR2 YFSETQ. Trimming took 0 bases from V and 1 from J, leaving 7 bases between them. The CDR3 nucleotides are TGCGCCAGCAGCTTGGGCAGTGCCCAAGAGACCCAGTACTTC. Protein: CASSLGSAQETQYF.

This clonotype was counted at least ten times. For the CDR3, the DNA is TGTGCCAGCAGTTTAGGGGACAATCAGCCCCAGCATTTT. Translated: CASSLGDNQPQHF. The rearrangement links TRBV12-3 or TRBV12-4 to TRBJ1-5; D gene unclear. The germline V and J ends were trimmed by 1 base and 3 bases, with 4 bases remaining between them. CDR3 length: 13 amino acids.

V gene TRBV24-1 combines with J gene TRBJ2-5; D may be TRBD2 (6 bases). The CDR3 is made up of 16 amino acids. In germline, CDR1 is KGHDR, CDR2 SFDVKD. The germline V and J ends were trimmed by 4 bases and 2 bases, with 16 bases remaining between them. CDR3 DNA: TGTGCCACCAGTGACACCCGGGACTCCTCACAAGAGACCCAGTACTTC. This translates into CATSDTRDSSQETQYF.

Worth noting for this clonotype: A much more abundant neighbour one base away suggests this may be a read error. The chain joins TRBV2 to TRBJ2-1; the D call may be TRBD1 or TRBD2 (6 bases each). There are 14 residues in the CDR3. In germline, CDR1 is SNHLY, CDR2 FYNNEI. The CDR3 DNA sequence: TGTGCCAGCAGAGCTGCCGGGGGCTACAATGAGCAGCTCTTC. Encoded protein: CASRAAGGYNEQLF.

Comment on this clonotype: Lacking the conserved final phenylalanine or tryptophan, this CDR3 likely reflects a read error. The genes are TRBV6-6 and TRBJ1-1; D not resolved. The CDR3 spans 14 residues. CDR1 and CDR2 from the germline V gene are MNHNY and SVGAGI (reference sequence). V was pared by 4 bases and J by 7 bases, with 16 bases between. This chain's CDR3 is CASSFYSPVHEAFL. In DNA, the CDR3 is TGTGCCAGCAGTTTTTATTCCCCGGTGCATGAAGCTTTCCTT.

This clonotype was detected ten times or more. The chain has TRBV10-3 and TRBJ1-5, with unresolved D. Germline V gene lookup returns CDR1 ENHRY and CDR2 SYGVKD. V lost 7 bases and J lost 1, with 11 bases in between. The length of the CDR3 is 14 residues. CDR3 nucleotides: TGTGCCATCAAGAGTTCAGCGAGCAATCAGCCCCAGCATTTT. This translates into CAIKSSASNQPQHF.

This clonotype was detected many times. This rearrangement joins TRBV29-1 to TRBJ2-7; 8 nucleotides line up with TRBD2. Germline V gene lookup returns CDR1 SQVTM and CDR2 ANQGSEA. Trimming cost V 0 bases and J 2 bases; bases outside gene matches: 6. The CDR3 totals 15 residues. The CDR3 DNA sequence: TGCAGCGTTGAAGATCTAACTAGCGGAACCTACGAGCAGTACTTC. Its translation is CSVEDLTSGTYEQYF.

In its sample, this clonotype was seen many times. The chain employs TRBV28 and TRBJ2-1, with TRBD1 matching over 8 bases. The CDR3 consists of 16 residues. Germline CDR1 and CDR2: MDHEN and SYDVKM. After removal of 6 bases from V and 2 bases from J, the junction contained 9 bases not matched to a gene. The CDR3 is CASSRFTGGTYNEQFF. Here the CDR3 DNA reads TGTGCCAGCAGCCGATTCACAGGGGGGACCTACAATGAGCAGTTCTTC.

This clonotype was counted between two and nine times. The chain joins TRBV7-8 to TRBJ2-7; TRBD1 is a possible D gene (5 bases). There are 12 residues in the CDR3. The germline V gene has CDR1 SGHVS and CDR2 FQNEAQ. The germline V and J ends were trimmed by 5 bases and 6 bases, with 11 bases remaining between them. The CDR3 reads CASSRNRGEQYF. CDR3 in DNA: TGTGCCAGCAGCCGGAATAGGGGCGAGCAGTACTTC.

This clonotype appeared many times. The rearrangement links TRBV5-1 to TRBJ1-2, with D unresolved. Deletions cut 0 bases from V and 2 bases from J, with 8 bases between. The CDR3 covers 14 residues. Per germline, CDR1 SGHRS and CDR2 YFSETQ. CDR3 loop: CASSLETSNYGYTF. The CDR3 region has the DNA TGCGCCAGCAGCTTGGAGACATCCAACTATGGCTACACCTTC.

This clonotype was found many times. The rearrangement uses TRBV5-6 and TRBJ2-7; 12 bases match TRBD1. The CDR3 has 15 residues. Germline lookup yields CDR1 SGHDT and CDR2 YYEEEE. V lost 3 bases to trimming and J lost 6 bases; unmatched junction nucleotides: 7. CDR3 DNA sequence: TGTGCCAGCAGCTCCCGGGGACAGGGGGCCCTCGAGCAGTACTTC. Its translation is CASSSRGQGALEQYF.

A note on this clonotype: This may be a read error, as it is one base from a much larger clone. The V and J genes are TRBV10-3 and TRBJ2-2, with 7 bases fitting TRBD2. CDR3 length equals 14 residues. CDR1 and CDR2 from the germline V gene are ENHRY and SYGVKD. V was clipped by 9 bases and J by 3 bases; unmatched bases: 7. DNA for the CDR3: TGTGCCATTCGGGGGGTAGGGGACACCGGGGAGCTGTTTTTT. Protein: CAIRGVGDTGELFF.

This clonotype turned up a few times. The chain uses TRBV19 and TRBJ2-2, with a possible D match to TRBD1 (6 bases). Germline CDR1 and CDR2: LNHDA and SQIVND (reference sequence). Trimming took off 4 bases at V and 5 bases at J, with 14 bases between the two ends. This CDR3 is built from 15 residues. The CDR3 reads CASSSRDKPTGELFF. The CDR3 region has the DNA TGTGCCAGTAGTAGCCGGGACAAACCAACCGGGGAGCTGTTTTTT.